This TCR beta chain derives from a study of blood T cells in healthy people across ages. This clonotype turned up a few times. Trimming removed 4 bases from V and 0 bases from J; junction bases left unmatched: 6. The CDR3 length is 15 residues. From germline, CDR1 is ENHRY and CDR2 SYGVKD. With a J-beta primer mix and a sample-barcoded 5' primer, a second PCR ran about 6 to 11 cycles. From the 5' RACE reads, TCRdb called clonotypes with MiXCR, one entry per CDR3 protein. The sample includes under 2,000,000 distinct CDR3 sequences, 40% to 55% seen only once; the top ten take more than 2%. V and J are TRBV10-3 and TRBJ2-7; TRBD1 matches at 7 bases. The material sequenced was blood. This receptor was taken from a woman between 40 and 55 years old in good health. The chain's CDR3 is CAISGVGQSSYEQYF. Here the CDR3 DNA reads TGTGCCATCAGTGGGGTGGGACAGAGCTCCTACGAGCAGTACTTC.